These T cell receptor beta chains were read from a single sample in a study of Ad26.COV2.S vaccination and SARS-CoV-2 variants. Repertoires were generated with immunoSEQ multiplex PCR, while TCRdb's copy carries only in-frame clones and drops some. The sample consists of approximately 410,000 clones, roughly 90% of them appearing once. The specimen comprised peripheral blood, sampled in a trial of Ad26.COV2.S vaccine versus placebo. Receptors were obtained from a person aged 18-65 years who received the Ad26.COV2.S COVID-19 vaccine or a placebo. The conserved cysteine and the conserved F or W are not part of the CDR3 here. The D gene is left open where the match is weak. Part of the rows lack a size; the others show once, few, many or a class for expanded clones.

d_gene: TRBD1; v_gene: TRBV6-5; len: 13; abundance: .; CDR3aa: ASKLRDRGRSEAF
d_gene: .; v_gene: TRBV3-1/TRBV3-2; len: 11; abundance: .; CDR3aa: ASSQAGTDTQY
d_gene: .; v_gene: TRBV6-5; len: 13; abundance: .; CDR3aa: ASSYSGAGSYEQY
d_gene: .; v_gene: TRBV27; len: 10; abundance: .; CDR3aa: ASSLVNSPLH
d_gene: .; v_gene: TRBV10-2; len: 13; abundance: .; CDR3aa: ASSESPGGNSPLH
d_gene: .; v_gene: TRBV7-9; len: 9; abundance: .; CDR3aa: ASSTGNTIY
d_gene: .; v_gene: TRBV4-1; len: 12; abundance: once; CDR3aa: ASSQGEGSSPLH
d_gene: .; v_gene: TRBV10-3; len: 10; abundance: .; CDR3aa: AISGQIYEQY
d_gene: TRBD1; v_gene: TRBV7-9; len: 17; abundance: many; CDR3aa: ASSLAHSRTGPTIDTIY
d_gene: TRBD1; v_gene: TRBV6-6; len: 13; abundance: once; CDR3aa: ASSYSQGARSPLH
d_gene: .; v_gene: TRBV28; len: 11; abundance: .; CDR3aa: ASSFRLNSPLH
d_gene: .; v_gene: TRBV7-8; len: 16; abundance: once; CDR3aa: ASSSNVGGGFFQETQY
d_gene: .; v_gene: TRBV4-1; len: 13; abundance: .; CDR3aa: ASSSSGTLSYEQY
d_gene: TRBD2; v_gene: TRBV2; len: 16; abundance: .; CDR3aa: ASRALQIAGTSYNEQF
d_gene: .; v_gene: TRBV5-5; len: 12; abundance: .; CDR3aa: ASSSTPLNTEAF
d_gene: .; v_gene: TRBV5-1; len: 11; abundance: .; CDR3aa: ASSLEGSYEQY
d_gene: TRBD1; v_gene: TRBV28; len: 12; abundance: .; CDR3aa: ASSLHRGDTEAF
d_gene: .; v_gene: TRBV5-1; len: 12; abundance: .; CDR3aa: ASSFGQGREKLF
d_gene: TRBD1; v_gene: TRBV28; len: 12; abundance: .; CDR3aa: ASSLDRGPYGYT
d_gene: .; v_gene: TRBV7-2; len: 13; abundance: .; CDR3aa: ASSSRTGLNEKLF
d_gene: .; v_gene: TRBV5-6; len: 11; abundance: once; CDR3aa: ASSFTANYGYT
d_gene: TRBD1; v_gene: TRBV4-2; len: 11; abundance: .; CDR3aa: ASSIIRGTEAF
d_gene: .; v_gene: TRBV6-2/TRBV6-3; len: 14; abundance: .; CDR3aa: ASSYSRTSYNSPLH
d_gene: TRBD1; v_gene: TRBV12-3/TRBV12-4; len: 11; abundance: .; CDR3aa: ASSLQGAEKLF
d_gene: .; v_gene: TRBV3-1/TRBV3-2; len: 10; abundance: .; CDR3aa: ASSQDSYGYT
d_gene: TRBD1; v_gene: TRBV7-8; len: 12; abundance: .; CDR3aa: ASSPPGQPYEQY
d_gene: TRBD1; v_gene: TRBV11-2; len: 14; abundance: few; CDR3aa: ASSLDRAGGTYEQY
d_gene: .; v_gene: TRBV5-1; len: 11; abundance: many; CDR3aa: ASSPTTGNTIY
d_gene: .; v_gene: TRBV7-9; len: 14; abundance: once; CDR3aa: ASSLSGPLALETQY
d_gene: .; v_gene: TRBV2; len: 13; abundance: once; CDR3aa: ASSEFPGSTDTQY
d_gene: .; v_gene: TRBV5-6; len: 14; abundance: .; CDR3aa: ASSLAVRSGSTEAF
d_gene: TRBD1; v_gene: TRBV24-1; len: 13; abundance: .; CDR3aa: ATSDGQGAFQPQH
d_gene: .; v_gene: TRBV6-7; len: 16; abundance: .; CDR3aa: ASSYEDERDLPHYGYT
d_gene: TRBD1; v_gene: TRBV4-3; len: 16; abundance: .; CDR3aa: ASSHSLVPGQGVEGYT
d_gene: .; v_gene: TRBV7-9; len: 11; abundance: .; CDR3aa: ALEEAITNIQY
d_gene: .; v_gene: TRBV4-3; len: 14; abundance: .; CDR3aa: ASSQDLGADTGELF
d_gene: TRBD2; v_gene: TRBV28; len: 18; abundance: .; CDR3aa: ASSLLGLAGATDSTDTQY
d_gene: .; v_gene: TRBV6-1; len: 10; abundance: .; CDR3aa: ASSDSPYEQY
d_gene: .; v_gene: TRBV15; len: 13; abundance: .; CDR3aa: ATHPGGRRDQPQH
d_gene: .; v_gene: TRBV6-6; len: 11; abundance: .; CDR3aa: ASIPGGASEAF
d_gene: TRBD2; v_gene: TRBV7-2; len: 14; abundance: .; CDR3aa: ASRNRGGSNTGELF
d_gene: .; v_gene: TRBV29-1; len: 10; abundance: once; CDR3aa: SIRRGGETQY
d_gene: .; v_gene: TRBV20-1; len: 9; abundance: .; CDR3aa: SARPRETQY
d_gene: .; v_gene: TRBV9; len: 14; abundance: .; CDR3aa: ASSGGGPSSYNEQF
d_gene: .; v_gene: TRBV7-2; len: 11; abundance: .; CDR3aa: ASSFSLYNEQF
d_gene: TRBD1; v_gene: TRBV3-1/TRBV3-2; len: 13; abundance: .; CDR3aa: ASSPDLGQGNEAF
d_gene: TRBD2; v_gene: TRBV4-3; len: 15; abundance: .; CDR3aa: ASSQEGSGGPTDTQY
d_gene: .; v_gene: TRBV2; len: 13; abundance: .; CDR3aa: ASVRLTLSTDTQY
d_gene: .; v_gene: TRBV28; len: 13; abundance: .; CDR3aa: ASSAWGHEYYGYT
d_gene: TRBD1; v_gene: TRBV9; len: 12; abundance: .; CDR3aa: ASSGGQGPYEQY
d_gene: TRBD1; v_gene: TRBV5-6; len: 12; abundance: .; CDR3aa: ASSLGTGDQPQH
d_gene: TRBD1; v_gene: TRBV28; len: 13; abundance: once; CDR3aa: ASTLARQGFYGYT
d_gene: .; v_gene: TRBV7-2; len: 16; abundance: few; CDR3aa: ASSLGTDSEISGNTIY